The TCR beta chain under discussion was sequenced for a study of OX40 agonist ivuxolimab in advanced cancers. Study background: Dose-escalation patients suffered from hepatocellular carcinoma, melanoma, renal cell or head and neck cancer. Mean age about 60 years, range 23 to 79; roughly 80% male. Study-wide findings and caveats: Relative to CD4+ cells, CD8+ T cells on average had more expanded clones.

From germline, CDR1 is SQVTM and CDR2 ANQGSEA. The CDR3 consists of 14 residues. TCRdb's table, derived via immunoSEQ multiplex PCR, lists solely in-frame clones and lacks some. The sample lists 65,000 to 95,000 clones, 90% seen once, with 0.33% in the top ten. In regard to this clone: As yet, its antigen is unknown. One junction end does not reproduce the germline sequence, and a read error may be involved.

V gene TRBV29-1 combines with J gene TRBJ2-3; 9 bases are a match to TRBD2. Specimen: CD4+ or CD8+ T cells sorted from blood, collected in a trial of the OX40 agonist ivuxolimab. This receptor was taken from an adult with an advanced solid tumor such as melanoma, head and neck, liver or kidney cancer. Here the CDR3 DNA reads TGCAGCGCAAGAGCCGGGACTAGCACCGATACGCAGTATTTT. It codes for CSARAGTSTDTQYF.